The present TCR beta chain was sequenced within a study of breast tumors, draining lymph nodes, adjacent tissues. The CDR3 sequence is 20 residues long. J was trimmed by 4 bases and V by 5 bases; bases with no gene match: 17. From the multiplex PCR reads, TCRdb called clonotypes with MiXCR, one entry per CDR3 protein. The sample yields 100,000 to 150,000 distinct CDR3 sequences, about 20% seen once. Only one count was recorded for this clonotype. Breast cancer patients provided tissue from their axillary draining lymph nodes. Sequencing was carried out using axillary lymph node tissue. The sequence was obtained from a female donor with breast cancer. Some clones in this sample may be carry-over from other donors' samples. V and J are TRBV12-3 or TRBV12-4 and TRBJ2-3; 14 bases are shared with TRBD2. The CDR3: CASSDYATSGGVGIADTQYF. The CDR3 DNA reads TGTGCCAGCAGTGACTACGCGACTAGCGGGGGGGTCGGTATCGCAGATACGCAGTATTTT.